Listed below are T cell receptor beta chains from one sample, sequenced in a study of T-cell reconstitution after alpha-beta-depleted transplantation in children. TCRdb itself ran the PCR reads through MiXCR, one entry per CDR3 protein. The sample shows about 440,000 distinct CDR3 sequences, roughly 44% of them seen only once. The sample was PBMCs, taken before TCRalphabeta/CD19-depleted stem cell transplant. Receptors originate from a girl aged 2 to 10 with aplastic anemia, due to receive a stem cell transplant. The CDR3 runs from the conserved cysteine through the conserved F or W. D genes are given only for firm matches. Clone size is given for some rows only: seen once, a few or many times, or a class if the clone is expanded.

j_call	d_call	clone_size	v_call	cdr3_nt	cdr3_aa
TRBJ2-3	NA	NA	TRBV15	TGTGCCACCAGCAGAGCCCCCTTTTCCACAGATACGCAGTATTTT	CATSRAPFSTDTQYF
TRBJ2-7	NA	NA	TRBV20-1	TGCAGTGCTAGAGAAGCGCAGGCGTCGTCTACTTACGAGCAGTACTTC	CSAREAQASSTYEQYF
TRBJ2-7	NA	many	TRBV20-1	TGCAGTGCTGGGAGGACAGGTCCTACCTACGAGCAGTACTTC	CSAGRTGPTYEQYF
TRBJ2-5	TRBD1	NA	TRBV12-3/TRBV12-4	TGTGCCAGCAGTCCAGGGGGACAGGGATGGGGAGAGACCCAGTACTTC	CASSPGGQGWGETQYF
TRBJ2-3	NA	NA	TRBV5-6	TGTGCCAGCAGCTCGACGGGCACAGATACGCAGTATTTT	CASSSTGTDTQYF
TRBJ2-4	TRBD2	many	TRBV7-8	TGTGCCAGCAGCTGGGGACTAGCGGACATTCAGTACTTC	CASSWGLADIQYF
TRBJ2-5	TRBD2	NA	TRBV5-5	TGTGCCAGCAGCTTTCTTTTGGGCGGGGGGGAGACCCAGTACTTC	CASSFLLGGGETQYF
TRBJ1-1	TRBD1	NA	TRBV3-1	TGTGCCAGCAGCCTCCGGGACAGGGGCACTGAAGCTTTCTTT	CASSLRDRGTEAFF
TRBJ1-6	NA	few	TRBV20-1	TGCAGTGCCCAAATAGAACGGGGGGCTTCACCCCTCCACTTT	CSAQIERGASPLHF
TRBJ2-1	TRBD2	many	TRBV12-3/TRBV12-4	TGTGCCAGCAGTTTATTTACTAGCGGGATCCACAATGAGCAGTTCTTC	CASSLFTSGIHNEQFF
TRBJ2-3	NA	NA	TRBV29-1	TGCAGCGCCCCGTGGGCAGGGGGGGATACGCAGTATTTT	CSAPWAGGDTQYF
TRBJ1-3	NA	many	TRBV6-5	TGTGCCAGCAGTTACCGGCCCCCGACAGGCTCTGGAAACACCATATATTTT	CASSYRPPTGSGNTIYF
TRBJ2-2	NA	NA	TRBV20-1	TGCAGTGCTCGGGACCACTACACCGGGGAGCTGTTTTTT	CSARDHYTGELFF
TRBJ1-3	NA	NA	TRBV6-1	TGTGCCAGCAGCCCCGCGGGGCGGGGCGGGAACACCATATATTTT	CASSPAGRGGNTIYF
TRBJ1-2	NA	many	TRBV3-1	TGTGCCAGCAGCCCGCAGACTAGGGGGACGGGCTACACCTTC	CASSPQTRGTGYTF
TRBJ2-3	NA	many	TRBV5-1	TGCGCCAGCAGCTTGGTTCCCCGGGACCGCACAGATACGCAGTATTTT	CASSLVPRDRTDTQYF
TRBJ2-7	NA	NA	TRBV12-3/TRBV12-4	TGTGCCAGCAGTTTAGCGGGGGTAGTCCCGTACGAGCAGTACTTC	CASSLAGVVPYEQYF
TRBJ1-1	TRBD1	many	TRBV15	TGTGCCACCAGCAGAGACCCGACAGGGAATGAAGCTTTCTTT	CATSRDPTGNEAFF
TRBJ2-4	NA	once	TRBV6-5	TGTGCCAGCAGTTATATGGGTACGGCGTACTTC	CASSYMGTAYF
TRBJ1-2	TRBD1	many	TRBV12-3/TRBV12-4	TGTGCCAGCAGCCCGGGACAGTACTATGGCTACACCTTC	CASSPGQYYGYTF
TRBJ2-3	TRBD2	NA	TRBV4-1	TGCGCCAGCAGCTATCGACTAGCTGCAGATACGCAGTATTTT	CASSYRLAADTQYF
TRBJ1-1	TRBD1	NA	TRBV6-2/TRBV6-3	TGTGCCAGCAACCCGACAGGGATCACTGAAGCTTTCTTT	CASNPTGITEAFF